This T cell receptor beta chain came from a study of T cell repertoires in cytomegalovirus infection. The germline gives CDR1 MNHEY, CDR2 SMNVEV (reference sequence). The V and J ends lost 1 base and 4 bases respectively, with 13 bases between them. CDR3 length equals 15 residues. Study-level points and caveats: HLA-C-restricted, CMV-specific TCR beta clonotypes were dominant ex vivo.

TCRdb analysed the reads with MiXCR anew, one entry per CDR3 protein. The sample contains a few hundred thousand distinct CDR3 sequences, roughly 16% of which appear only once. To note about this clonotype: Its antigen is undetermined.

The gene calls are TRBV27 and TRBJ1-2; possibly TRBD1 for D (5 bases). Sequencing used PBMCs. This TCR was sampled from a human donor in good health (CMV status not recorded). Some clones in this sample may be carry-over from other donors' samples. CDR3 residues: CASSLYQGGSYGYTF. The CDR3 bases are TGTGCCAGCAGTTTATACCAGGGTGGTAGCTATGGCTACACCTTC.